These T cell receptor beta chains were read from a single sample in a study of T cell clonotyping in hematopoietic cell transplantation. Clones were sequenced by immunoSEQ multiplex PCR, and TCRdb holds only the in-frame ones, with some missing. The table includes 27,000 or so clones, almost 96% detected once. The sequenced sample was peripheral blood mononuclear cells. Receptors originate from a man in his fifties in good health. Some clones in this sample may be carry-over from other donors' samples. Each CDR3 is given with its conserved first and last residue. Fields, in order: clone size, V gene, J gene, D gene, CDR3 DNA, CDR3 protein. D genes are given only for firm matches. Clone size is stated in some rows and not others, as once, few, many or a class when expanded.

abundance: NA; v_gene: TRBV7-6; j_gene: TRBJ1-6; d_gene: TRBD1; CDR3nt: TGTGCCAGCAGTCCCAGACAGGGGGGTTTCTCACCCCTCCACTTT; CDR3aa: CASSPRQGGFSPLHF
abundance: NA; v_gene: TRBV29-1; j_gene: TRBJ2-3; d_gene: NA; CDR3nt: TGCAGCGTTGGCACAGGCAGCACAGATACGCAGTATTTT; CDR3aa: CSVGTGSTDTQYF
abundance: NA; v_gene: TRBV29-1; j_gene: TRBJ1-2; d_gene: NA; CDR3nt: TGCAGCGTTGAAGATCAGTTGGGAGCGGGTACCTATGGCTACACCTTC; CDR3aa: CSVEDQLGAGTYGYTF
abundance: NA; v_gene: TRBV28; j_gene: TRBJ1-1; d_gene: NA; CDR3nt: TGTGCCAGCAGCCCCGGGCAGGGATTAACTTTCTTT; CDR3aa: CASSPGQGLTFF
abundance: NA; v_gene: TRBV30; j_gene: TRBJ1-2; d_gene: NA; CDR3nt: TGTGCCTGGAGAACCGGGGGTCGGGGCTATGGCTACACCTTC; CDR3aa: CAWRTGGRGYGYTF
abundance: NA; v_gene: TRBV29-1; j_gene: TRBJ1-5; d_gene: TRBD1; CDR3nt: TGCAGCGTTGCCGGGACAGGGAATCAGCCCCAGCATTTT; CDR3aa: CSVAGTGNQPQHF
abundance: NA; v_gene: TRBV11-1; j_gene: TRBJ2-6; d_gene: TRBD1; CDR3nt: TGTGCCAGCAGCTTAAACAGGGGGACTGGGGCCAACGTCCTGACTTTC; CDR3aa: CASSLNRGTGANVLTF
abundance: NA; v_gene: TRBV5-1; j_gene: TRBJ1-6; d_gene: NA; CDR3nt: TGCGCCAGCAGCGTCCAAGATAATTCACCCCTCCACTTT; CDR3aa: CASSVQDNSPLHF
abundance: NA; v_gene: TRBV7-9; j_gene: TRBJ2-7; d_gene: TRBD2; CDR3nt: TGTGCCAGCAGCTCCGGGGGGGAGCAGTACTTC; CDR3aa: CASSSGGEQYF
abundance: once; v_gene: TRBV30; j_gene: TRBJ2-3; d_gene: NA; CDR3nt: TGTGCCTGGAGTAATCGGGGGGCCCCTTTGACGTCAGCTTCGCAGTATTTT; CDR3aa: CAWSNRGAPLTSASQYF
abundance: NA; v_gene: TRBV30; j_gene: TRBJ1-6; d_gene: TRBD1; CDR3nt: TGTGCCTGGAGGTTGAAGGGGGCGCCTCGGTGGTCACCCCTCCACTTT; CDR3aa: CAWRLKGAPRWSPLHF
abundance: NA; v_gene: TRBV4-3; j_gene: TRBJ1-1; d_gene: NA; CDR3nt: TGCGCCAGCAGCCAAGAGAACAGGGAGTACACTGAGGCTTTCTTT; CDR3aa: CASSQENREYTEAFF
abundance: NA; v_gene: TRBV6-5; j_gene: TRBJ1-3; d_gene: NA; CDR3nt: TGTGCCAGCAGCCCCGGAGGGGGAGGAAACACCATATATTTT; CDR3aa: CASSPGGGGNTIYF
abundance: NA; v_gene: TRBV19; j_gene: TRBJ1-4; d_gene: NA; CDR3nt: TGTGCCAGTAGTTCCCAGCGAGGTTTGCTGTTTTTT; CDR3aa: CASSSQRGLLFF
abundance: once; v_gene: TRBV4-1; j_gene: TRBJ1-6; d_gene: NA; CDR3nt: TGCGCCAGCAGCCAAGTACCCCCGCAGGGCTATAATTCACCCCTCCACTTT; CDR3aa: CASSQVPPQGYNSPLHF
abundance: NA; v_gene: TRBV27; j_gene: TRBJ2-2; d_gene: TRBD2; CDR3nt: TGTGCCAGCAGTTTTGACCCGGGTCGGCTAGCGGGGGGGCAGAGCACCGGGGAGCTGTTTTTT; CDR3aa: CASSFDPGRLAGGQSTGELFF
abundance: NA; v_gene: TRBV19; j_gene: TRBJ1-5; d_gene: NA; CDR3nt: TGTGCCAGTAGTATAAGGCTTTATAGCAATCAGCCCCAGCATTTT; CDR3aa: CASSIRLYSNQPQHF
abundance: NA; v_gene: TRBV6-1; j_gene: TRBJ2-7; d_gene: TRBD2; CDR3nt: TGTGCCAGCAGTGAAGCTAGCGGGGGCTCCTACGAGCAGTACTTC; CDR3aa: CASSEASGGSYEQYF
abundance: NA; v_gene: TRBV7-2; j_gene: TRBJ1-1; d_gene: NA; CDR3nt: TGTGCCAGCACCATAGGAGACTTGAACACTGAAGCTTTCTTT; CDR3aa: CASTIGDLNTEAFF
abundance: NA; v_gene: TRBV5-1; j_gene: TRBJ2-3; d_gene: NA; CDR3nt: TGCGCCAGCAGCACCGGGACCCGCACAGATACGCAGTATTTT; CDR3aa: CASSTGTRTDTQYF
abundance: NA; v_gene: TRBV9; j_gene: TRBJ1-6; d_gene: NA; CDR3nt: TGTGCCAGCAGCGTAGGGAGCTCCTATAATTCACCCCTCCACTTT; CDR3aa: CASSVGSSYNSPLHF
abundance: NA; v_gene: TRBV28; j_gene: TRBJ1-2; d_gene: NA; CDR3nt: TGTGCCAGCAGCACAGGGCATACTAACTATGGCTACACCTTC; CDR3aa: CASSTGHTNYGYTF
abundance: once; v_gene: TRBV9; j_gene: TRBJ2-4; d_gene: TRBD2; CDR3nt: TGTGCCAGCAGCGTAGTCTGGGGGGAGGGGAACATTCAGTACTTC; CDR3aa: CASSVVWGEGNIQYF
abundance: once; v_gene: TRBV2; j_gene: TRBJ1-2; d_gene: NA; CDR3nt: TGTGCCAGCAGTGAAGGTGCAACTCCGGACTATGGCTACACCTTC; CDR3aa: CASSEGATPDYGYTF
abundance: NA; v_gene: TRBV19; j_gene: TRBJ2-5; d_gene: NA; CDR3nt: TGTGCCAGTAAGAGAGCAGGTCCTCAAGAGACCCAGTACTTC; CDR3aa: CASKRAGPQETQYF
abundance: NA; v_gene: TRBV7-2; j_gene: TRBJ2-3; d_gene: TRBD2; CDR3nt: TGTGCCAGCAGCCTTCGGACTAGCGGGGGAAGGGCAGATACGCAGTATTTT; CDR3aa: CASSLRTSGGRADTQYF
abundance: NA; v_gene: TRBV19; j_gene: TRBJ1-1; d_gene: NA; CDR3nt: TGTGCCAGTAGTATCGGGGGGCAAGCCCACACTGAAGCTTTCTTT; CDR3aa: CASSIGGQAHTEAFF
abundance: once; v_gene: TRBV27; j_gene: TRBJ1-5; d_gene: NA; CDR3nt: TGTGCCAGCAGCCGAGGACGGGGCAATCAGCCCCAGCATTTT; CDR3aa: CASSRGRGNQPQHF
abundance: NA; v_gene: TRBV28; j_gene: TRBJ1-5; d_gene: NA; CDR3nt: TGTGCCAGCAGTTTTAGTGAACGGCAGCCCCAGCATTTT; CDR3aa: CASSFSERQPQHF
abundance: NA; v_gene: TRBV4-1; j_gene: TRBJ1-5; d_gene: TRBD1; CDR3nt: TGCGCCAGCAGCCAAGTGGCAGGGGGCGCGAGCAATCAGCCCCAGCATTTT; CDR3aa: CASSQVAGGASNQPQHF
abundance: NA; v_gene: TRBV14; j_gene: TRBJ2-2; d_gene: NA; CDR3nt: TGTGCCAGCAGCCACCTGGGGCTTAGCACCGGGGAGCTGTTTTTT; CDR3aa: CASSHLGLSTGELFF
abundance: once; v_gene: TRBV5-1; j_gene: TRBJ2-7; d_gene: NA; CDR3nt: TGCGCCAGCAGCTTGGGGACTCCTTGGGAGCAGTACTTC; CDR3aa: CASSLGTPWEQYF
abundance: NA; v_gene: TRBV27; j_gene: TRBJ2-3; d_gene: NA; CDR3nt: TGTGCCAGCAGAAACTTAGAACGGCGGGGAACAGATACGCAGTATTTT; CDR3aa: CASRNLERRGTDTQYF